This T cell receptor beta chain appears in the sequencing data of a study of radiotherapy plus CTLA-4 blockade in lung cancer. With regard to this clone: Antigen: not known.

V lost 1 base, J lost 2 bases, and 10 bases lay in between. Germline V gene lookup returns CDR1 SEHNR and CDR2 FQNEAQ (reference sequence). This CDR3 region has 15 residues. Study results and limitations: Researchers report tumor-derived TCR clones expanding in blood after radiotherapy plus ipilimumab. Reported findings show early blood T cell clone dynamics, with interferon-beta, best predicted response.

The data were produced by immunoSEQ multiplex PCR, yet TCRdb's version contains in-frame clones alone and is incomplete. The sample carries 95,000 to 150,000 clones, 85% to 90% recorded once. Material: peripheral blood, obtained from a patient treated with radiotherapy plus ipilimumab. This chain connects TRBV7-9 to TRBJ2-3; D remains ambiguous. This TCR was sampled from a human donor with non-small cell lung cancer that progressed on radiotherapy plus ipilimumab. CDR3 in amino acids: CASSLVVGHTDTQYF. CDR3 sequence (DNA): TGTGCCAGCAGCTTAGTGGTGGGTCACACAGATACGCAGTATTTT. Looking up the rest from reference TRBV7-9 and TRBJ2-3 gives the full variable domain: DTGVSQNPRHKITKRGQNVTFRCDPISEHNRLYWYRQTLGQGPEFLTYFQNEAQLEKSRLLSDRFSAERPKGSFSTLEIQRTEQGDSAMYLCASSLVVGHTDTQYFGPGTRLTVL.